This paragraph reports one T cell receptor (beta chain). The V end was cut by 6 bases, the J end by 2 bases, with 15 bases between. This CDR3 contains 15 residues. Per germline, CDR1 MNHEY and CDR2 SMNVEV (reference sequence). PCR primers comprised 60 Vbeta and 13 Jbeta primers. The assay was immunoSEQ multiplex PCR, and TCRdb's table has in-frame clones only and misses some. The sample lists some 150,000 clones; about four fifths were seen once. This entry comes from a study of cytomegalovirus exposure and HLA in healthy donors. The receptor was isolated from a man younger than 45 in good health and CMV-seronegative. Sequenced input: PBMCs. The V and J genes are TRBV27 and TRBJ2-3, with D possibly matching TRBD1 (6 bases). The CDR3 bases are TGTGCCAGCAGCCGAGCGGACAGAACCACAGATACGCAGTATTTT. This gives the protein CASSRADRTTDTQYF.